The present entry profiles one T cell receptor beta chain with its context. The data were taken from a study of blood T cell repertoires in COVID-19. Measured with immunoSEQ multiplex PCR; TCRdb has only the in-frame clones, and not every one. This table has 260,000 or so clones, approximately 88% appearing once. This TCR came from a human donor in a cohort sampled during active COVID-19. The material sequenced was peripheral blood.

The CDR3 here is CASSAGLAAYEQYF. Written as DNA, the CDR3 is TGTGCCAGCAGCGCTGGACTAGCGGCATACGAGCAGTACTTC. The chain recombines TRBV7-8 with TRBJ2-7; 10 bases fit TRBD2. Germline V CDR1 and CDR2: SGHVS, FQNEAQ. V shed 5 bases and J 4 bases; nucleotides not matched to a gene: 5. The CDR3 runs 14 residues.